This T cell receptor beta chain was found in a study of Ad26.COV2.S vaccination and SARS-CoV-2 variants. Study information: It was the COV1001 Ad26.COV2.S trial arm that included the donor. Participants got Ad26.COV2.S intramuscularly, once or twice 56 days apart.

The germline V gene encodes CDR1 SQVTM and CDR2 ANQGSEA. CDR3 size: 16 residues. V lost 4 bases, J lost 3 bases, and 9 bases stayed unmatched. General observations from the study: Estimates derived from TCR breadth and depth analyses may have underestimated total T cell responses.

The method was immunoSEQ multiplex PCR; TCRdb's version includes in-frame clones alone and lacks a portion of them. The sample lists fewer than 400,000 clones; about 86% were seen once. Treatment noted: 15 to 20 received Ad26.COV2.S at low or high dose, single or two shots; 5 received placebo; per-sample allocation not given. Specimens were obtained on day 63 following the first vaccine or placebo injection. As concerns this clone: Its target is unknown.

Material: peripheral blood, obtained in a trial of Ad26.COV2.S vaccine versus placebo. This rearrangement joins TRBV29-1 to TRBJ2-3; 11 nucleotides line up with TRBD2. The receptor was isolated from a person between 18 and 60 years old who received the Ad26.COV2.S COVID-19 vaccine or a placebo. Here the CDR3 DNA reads TGCAGCGTTGGGCTAGCGGGGGGCCGAGGGACAGATACGCAGTATTTT. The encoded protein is CSVGLAGGRGTDTQYF.